This T cell receptor beta chain was sequenced in a study of blood T cell repertoires in COVID-19. Overall study: COVID-19 samples collected from the United States, Italy and Spain covered acute and convalescent phases. Sources were T cells, B-cell-depleted T cells, or PBMCs; the material itself was cDNA or gDNA.

Original analysis: Using reference gene primer amplification, nucleated cell counts were estimated. The repertoire was sequenced with immunoSEQ multiplex PCR; TCRdb's copy has only in-frame clones and lacks some. Clonal size and the V and J genes are those of that table, whereas D and trimming came from the DNA. The table shows about 190,000 clones, with just under 90% occurring only once. The CDR3 consists of 16 residues. This TCR derives from a woman in her seventies with COVID-19, enrolled during active disease. Sequenced: peripheral blood. This sequence joins TRBV21-1 and TRBJ2-1; the table calls TRBD2, which could not be checked here. TRBV21-1 is an annotated pseudogene. The CDR3 region has the DNA TGTGCCAGCAGCAAAAAGTGGACTAAAGTCTACAATGAGCAGTTCTTC. Its protein is CASSKKWTKVYNEQFF.